Sequencing of this T cell receptor beta chain was carried out in a study of blood T cell repertoires in COVID-19 (dated by TCRdb to about 2020). In terms of the full investigation: Samples covering the acute and convalescent phases of COVID-19 were provided by collaborators in the United States, Italy and Spain. Where available, HLA class I and class II types were obtained from metadata supplied by the sample provider rather than from assay-based typing. Sample metadata almost always included a de-identified subject ID, COVID-19 status, age in years and sex. The material from the prospective study consisted of cDNA or gDNA derived from T cells, B-cell-depleted T cells, or PBMCs. The samples were drawn from two sources: the first 160 participants of the ongoing ImmuneRACE study, and 950 to 1,500 subjects contributed by 6 global collaborators. A freely available public database, intended as a resource for researchers studying the immune response to SARS-CoV-2, is where the repertoires were released. Subjects who had been exposed to COVID-19, were actively infected with it, or had recovered from it provided the deeply sampled blood TCRbeta repertoires that made up the dataset.

On this clone itself: The clone's antigen remains unknown. No much larger clonotype is one base removed from it; base qualities were not supplied.

Germline trimming amounts to 6 bases on V and 3 bases on J, with 6 as the count of junction bases outside the gene matches. Taken from cysteine to phenylalanine, the CDR3 has 15 residues. The entry retains the CDR3 DNA only, 45 bases that are in frame from base 1. Sequences WSHSY (CDR1) and SAAADI (CDR2) are obtained from the germline V gene. Paper-wide results and their limitations: How much clinical and demographic metadata was included differed by source and by participant, and the metadata was provided uncurated.

The collaborating institutions used their own protocols to collect whole blood in K2EDTA tubes. Collaborator samples were shipped for TCRbeta analysis as frozen whole blood, isolated PBMCs, or DNA extracted from either sample type. TCRbeta CDR3 regions were amplified from genomic DNA using the immunoSEQ Assay, a bias-controlled multiplex PCR. Under the source paper's analysis protocol: The number of nucleated cells in each sample was estimated by amplification of reference gene primers within the assay. Sequence reads were collapsed and filtered to measure the absolute abundance of every unique TCRbeta CDR3 rearrangement. For each sample, productive Simpson clonality was calculated as the square root of Simpson's diversity index over productive rearrangements. TCRdb took this table from immuneACCESS and kept in-frame rearrangements with V and J called. Such tables lack part of the clones; where checked against another copy, unresolved V genes explain under half of the gap, and the rest is unexplained. That table furnishes V, J and clone size, whereas the DNA furnished D and trimming. A total of about 40,000 clones appear in this sample, approximately 87% of them only once. The ten top clones hold 9.5% to 13% of the sample.

Sequenced: peripheral blood. The sequence was collected from a man aged 70 or older with acute or convalescent COVID-19. This chain joins TRBV10-2 to TRBJ1-2, and 11 bases in between align with TRBD1. The base sequence is TGCGCCAGCAGACCAGGACAGGGGGCGGACTATGGCTACACCTTC. This codes for CASRPGQGADYGYTF.